This T cell receptor (beta chain) was recorded in a study of T cell responses to AZD1222 COVID-19 vaccine. The method was immunoSEQ multiplex PCR; TCRdb's version includes in-frame clones alone and lacks a portion of them. The repertoire consists of 150,000 or so clones, with about 90% occurring once and the leading ten covering 1% to 1.5%. In regard to this clone: What it binds is not known.

The V segment lost 5 bases and the J segment 5 bases; nucleotides outside the gene matches: 8. The CDR3 totals 14 residues. Germline V lookup: CDR1 MDHEN, CDR2 SYDVKM. General study points: Targeting of unmutated variant regions was reportedly seen in nearly half of spike-specific TCRs. The donor cohort was predominantly white British with a female majority, and clonal diversity may have been underestimated. Every sample of the repertoires postdated the peak T cell response.

The clonotype was recovered from an adult who received the AZD1222 COVID-19 vaccine. The sample was peripheral blood, taken 28 days after the second AZD1222 dose. The chain employs TRBV28 and TRBJ2-5; 7 bases agree with TRBD1. This CDR3 reads CASSKTGVWETQYF. The CDR3 DNA follows: TGTGCCAGCAGTAAAACAGGGGTCTGGGAGACCCAGTACTTC.